A single TCR beta chain is shown here with its context. V lost 6 bases, J lost 4 bases, and 7 bases stayed unmatched. Germline V CDR1 and CDR2: SGHTA, FQGNSA. CDR3 length equals 15 residues. The data were obtained in a study of blood T cell repertoires in COVID-19. Here immunoSEQ multiplex PCR was the method, and the copy in TCRdb shows in-frame clones only, minus some. Among around 58,000 clones listed, roughly 85% were seen once. Sequencing used peripheral blood. V is TRBV7-2 and J is TRBJ2-7; TRBD2 aligns across 12 bases. The origin of this receptor is a human donor in a cohort sampled during active COVID-19. Written as DNA, the CDR3 is TGTGCCAGCAGGGGGGGGACTAGCGGGTCTTACGAGCAGTACTTC. As protein: CASRGGTSGSYEQYF. Variable domain in full (rest from reference TRBV7-2 and TRBJ2-7): GAGVSQSPSNKVTEKGKDVELRCDPISGHTALYWYRQSLGQGLEFLIYFQGNSAPDKSGLPSDRFSAERTGGSVSTLTIQRTQQEDSAVYLCASRGGTSGSYEQYFGPGTRLTVT.